The present entry profiles one T cell receptor beta chain with its context. Its antigen is currently unknown. The sample is drawn from a study of blood T cells in healthy people across ages. The germline V and J ends were trimmed by 1 base and 7 bases, with 13 bases remaining between them. The CDR3 extends over 14 amino acids. Looked up from germline, CDR1 is SGHAT and CDR2 is FQNNGV. General study results and limits: No one knew whether donors had CMV, which possibly confounded expanded clonotype changes.

Alongside a J-beta primer mix, a sample-barcoded 5' primer served in a second PCR lasting about 7 to 11 cycles. TCRdb analysed the 5' RACE reads with MiXCR anew, one entry per CDR3 protein. Seen here are 700,000 to 900,000 distinct CDR3 sequences, 53% observed once, and the top ten hold approximately 41%. Sequenced: blood. The clonotype originates from a man of 80 years or more in good health. The rearrangement joins TRBV11-2 to TRBJ1-1, with no clear D. The DNA of the CDR3 is TGTGCCAGCAGCTTAGTCCCTATGCGGGGTGAAGCTTTCTTT. Protein: CASSLVPMRGEAFF.